A selection of T cell receptor beta chains follows, all from one sample in a study of shared clonotypes between healthy human individuals. Assay: immunoSEQ multiplex PCR; the TCRdb copy retains only in-frame clones and omits some. The sample lists hundreds of thousands of clones, around 67% occurring once. Sequencing input: memory CD4+ T cells sorted from blood. These TCRs come from a woman between 25 and 40 years old in good health. Both conserved end residues are part of each CDR3. Each record gives: clone size, D gene, V gene, J gene, CDR3 DNA, CDR3 protein. A D gene is named only where the DNA matches it firmly. Where a row states a size, it is once, few, many or the class of an expanded clone; other rows omit it.

size: once; D: -; V: TRBV6-5; J: TRBJ2-1; DNA: TGTGCCAGCAGTTACTCGAGCGATGAGCAGTTCTTC; CDR3: CASSYSSDEQFF
size: -; D: -; V: TRBV18; J: TRBJ1-5; DNA: TGTGCCAGCTCACCAGGTTCAGGGAATAACAATCAGCCCCAGCATTTT; CDR3: CASSPGSGNNNQPQHF
size: -; D: -; V: TRBV28; J: TRBJ2-6; DNA: TGTGCCAGCAGTTTCATCGTTTCAGACTCTGGGGCCAACGTCCTGACTTTC; CDR3: CASSFIVSDSGANVLTF
size: -; D: -; V: TRBV11-3; J: TRBJ2-2; DNA: TGTGCCAGCAGCTTAGATTCTCAGGGCACCGGGGAGCTGTTTTTT; CDR3: CASSLDSQGTGELFF
size: -; D: TRBD2; V: TRBV19; J: TRBJ2-3; DNA: TGTGCCAGTAGTACCCCAGCGGGAAGCACAGATACGCAGTATTTT; CDR3: CASSTPAGSTDTQYF
size: -; D: -; V: TRBV4-1; J: TRBJ2-1; DNA: TGCGCCAGCAGCCAAGTTGCCGGGGCAATAGATGAGCAGTTCTTC; CDR3: CASSQVAGAIDEQFF
size: -; D: -; V: TRBV25-1; J: TRBJ1-3; DNA: TGTGCCAGCAGTGACCGGGGGCTTGATGGAAACACCATATATTTT; CDR3: CASSDRGLDGNTIYF
size: few; D: -; V: TRBV28; J: TRBJ1-3; DNA: TGTGCCAGCAGTTTATGGACAGACTCTCACACCATATATTTT; CDR3: CASSLWTDSHTIYF
size: -; D: -; V: TRBV6-5; J: TRBJ2-2; DNA: TGTGCCAGCAGTTACTCGGCCGACAGAAACGCCGGGGAGCTGTTTTTT; CDR3: CASSYSADRNAGELFF
size: -; D: -; V: TRBV7-9; J: TRBJ2-7; DNA: TGTGCCAGCAGCTTACATGACACCCGCTCCTACGAGCAGTACTTC; CDR3: CASSLHDTRSYEQYF
size: few; D: -; V: TRBV5-1; J: TRBJ2-1; DNA: TGCGCCAGCAGCTTGGGGCGGGTGGGCCTGAATGAGCAGTTCTTC; CDR3: CASSLGRVGLNEQFF
size: -; D: -; V: TRBV18; J: TRBJ1-5; DNA: TGTGCCAGCTCACCACGGACAGTCCCCAATCAGCCCCAGCATTTT; CDR3: CASSPRTVPNQPQHF
size: -; D: -; V: TRBV13; J: TRBJ2-1; DNA: TGTGCCAGCAGCTTGGAAGGCAGCTCGGGGGTATACAATGAGCAGTTCTTC; CDR3: CASSLEGSSGVYNEQFF
size: -; D: -; V: TRBV27; J: TRBJ2-7; DNA: TGTGCCAGCAGTTTGGCGGGACAGTACCTATACGAGCAGTACTTC; CDR3: CASSLAGQYLYEQYF
size: once; D: TRBD1; V: TRBV10-1; J: TRBJ1-5; DNA: TGCGCCCCTCTACCCCGGGACAGGGGGAACAGAGGTCAGCCCCAGCATTTT; CDR3: CAPLPRDRGNRGQPQHF
size: -; D: -; V: TRBV6-5; J: TRBJ2-7; DNA: TGTGCCAGCAGCCTACAGGAAGCCTACGAGCAGTACTTC; CDR3: CASSLQEAYEQYF
size: -; D: TRBD1; V: TRBV6-5; J: TRBJ1-2; DNA: TGTGCCAGCAGTGAACCCGGGACAGGGTATGGCTACACCTTC; CDR3: CASSEPGTGYGYTF
size: many; D: -; V: TRBV5-1; J: TRBJ2-1; DNA: TGCGCCAGCAGCTTGGAGTCCGCTGGATACAATGAGCAGTTCTTC; CDR3: CASSLESAGYNEQFF
size: -; D: -; V: TRBV28; J: TRBJ2-7; DNA: TGTGCCAGCAACTTCAGGTCAGGGGTCGGCGAGCAGTACTTC; CDR3: CASNFRSGVGEQYF
size: -; D: -; V: TRBV11-2; J: TRBJ2-4; DNA: TGTGCCAGCAGCTTACGGGTAGCCAAAAACATTCAGTGCTTC; CDR3: CASSLRVAKNIQCF
size: few; D: -; V: TRBV28; J: TRBJ2-7; DNA: TGTGCCAGCAGTTCCTCAGGCGGGGCCTACGAGCAGTACTTC; CDR3: CASSSSGGAYEQYF
size: once; D: -; V: TRBV7-8; J: TRBJ1-5; DNA: TGTGCCAGCAGCTTTAAACAGAATAGCAATCAGCCCCAGCATTTT; CDR3: CASSFKQNSNQPQHF
size: -; D: TRBD1; V: TRBV5-1; J: TRBJ1-1; DNA: TGCGCCAGCAGCTTGGGAGGACAGGGAGGGACTGAAGCTTTCTTT; CDR3: CASSLGGQGGTEAFF
size: -; D: -; V: TRBV6-5; J: TRBJ2-1; DNA: TGTGCCAGCAGTCGGGACGGCAGCTCCTACAATGAGCAGTTCTTC; CDR3: CASSRDGSSYNEQFF